Here is one T cell receptor beta chain with its context. This sample was taken from a study of blood T cells in healthy people across ages. CDR3 length: 14 residues. Trimming removed 4 bases at V and 3 bases at J, with 13 bases between. Germline values: CDR1 DFQATT, CDR2 SNEGSKA (reference sequence). A second roughly 7 to 12 cycle PCR used barcoded and J-beta primers. Each sample provided no less than 2.5 million CDR3-containing paired-end reads. TCRdb fed the 5' RACE reads into MiXCR, producing one record per CDR3 protein. The sample includes around 800,000 distinct CDR3 sequences, 20% to 30% of them seen just once. The same specimen was also included in a second study, on T cells of mothers and their children.

The source material was blood. This clonotype was obtained from a boy under 18 in good health. The chain carries TRBV20-1 and TRBJ2-4; D is perhaps TRBD1 (5 bases). The CDR3 sequence is CSAKRGMDKNIQYF. CDR3 bases: TGCAGTGCTAAAAGGGGTATGGACAAAAACATTCAGTACTTC.